A single sample gave rise to the 3 T cell receptor beta chains below, sequenced in a study of early T cells in non-severe SARS-CoV-2 infection. TCRdb called the 5' RACE reads again in MiXCR, with one record for every CDR3 protein. The repertoire holds some 71,000 distinct CDR3 sequences, with approximately 15% as singletons. Sequenced material: whole blood. These receptors were taken from an adult who was a healthcare worker with PCR-confirmed SARS-CoV-2 infection or an uninfected control (not recorded which).

This clonotype has at least ten counts. The chain employs TRBV11-3 and TRBJ2-2, with D unresolved. This CDR3 region has 14 residues. The germline V gene encodes CDR1 SGHNT and CDR2 YENEEA. Between the trimmed V and J ends, which lost 0 bases and 4 bases, there was a span of 6 bases. The CDR3 nucleotides are TGTGCCAGCAGCTTAGACCCCGGCACCGGGGAGCTGTTTTTT. Translation gives CASSLDPGTGELFF.

This clonotype was counted between two and nine times. The chain links TRBV5-5 to TRBJ1-1, with 8 bases that match TRBD1. The V gene's germline CDR1 is SGHKS and CDR2 YYEKEE (reference sequence). V lost 5 bases, J lost 1 base, and 7 bases stayed unmatched. The CDR3 has 15 amino acids. The CDR3: CASRQHGQGNTEAFF. The DNA for the CDR3 is TGTGCCAGCAGACAACACGGACAGGGGAACACTGAAGCTTTCTTT.

The CDR3 nucleotides read TGTGCCAGCAGCCGAACAGTAAAGCCCACAGATACGCAGTATTTT. Translated: CASSRTVKPTDTQYF. The chain joins TRBV3-1 to TRBJ2-3, with no clear D. The length of the CDR3 is 15 residues. CDR1 and CDR2 from the germline V gene are LGHDT and YNNKEL (reference sequence). The V and J ends lost 4 bases and 2 bases respectively, with 13 bases between them.